These T cell receptor beta chains were read from a single sample in a study of cytomegalovirus exposure and HLA in healthy donors. Method: immunoSEQ multiplex PCR; TCRdb's copy keeps in-frame clones and lacks some. The sample yields 120,000 or so clones, about 80% seen once. The sequencing sample was made of PBMCs. The origin of the receptors is a male donor in good health and CMV-seronegative. CDR3s leave out the opening cysteine and the closing phenylalanine or tryptophan.

cdr3_aa: ASSFRGTDTQY
v_call: TRBV11-3

cdr3_aa: ASSLVPGSDSPLH
v_call: TRBV5-1

cdr3_aa: ASSQAGGNTGELF
v_call: TRBV14

cdr3_aa: ASSLGGAGANVLT
v_call: TRBV5-1

cdr3_aa: ASTSWDRGLGLAYNEQF
v_call: TRBV27

cdr3_aa: ASSSQGYSGNTIY
v_call: TRBV5-1

cdr3_aa: ASSRGGVSYEQY
v_call: TRBV14

cdr3_aa: ASSLNVGGTGGTGELF
v_call: TRBV11-2

cdr3_aa: ASSQELGDAYNEQF
v_call: TRBV4-3

cdr3_aa: ASSDGRATYEQY
v_call: TRBV2

cdr3_aa: ASSFGEDSGSYEQY
v_call: TRBV6-6

cdr3_aa: ASSLWNTGELF
v_call: TRBV7-2

cdr3_aa: ASSEMGIYNEQF
v_call: TRBV6-1

cdr3_aa: ASSLGLSGNTIY
v_call: TRBV7-9

cdr3_aa: ASSLPTINTGELF
v_call: TRBV5-1

cdr3_aa: ASSFLAKGLDTQY
v_call: TRBV27

cdr3_aa: ASSQFPPQGAPTDTQY
v_call: TRBV4-3

cdr3_aa: SSSLEQGNGYT
v_call: TRBV7-9

cdr3_aa: ASSLGDRDYEQY
v_call: TRBV5-4

cdr3_aa: AWSVITRPLTEAF
v_call: TRBV30

cdr3_aa: AWSVAGTVSGNTIY
v_call: TRBV30

cdr3_aa: ASKVTGNTEAF
v_call: TRBV27

cdr3_aa: ASSLARQFANTGELF
v_call: TRBV7-9

cdr3_aa: ASSQTQGRRGYT
v_call: TRBV6-6

cdr3_aa: ASSFVTTSGGNNEQF
v_call: TRBV28

cdr3_aa: ASSRPVGNTEAF
v_call: TRBV18

cdr3_aa: ASSLDWVGEDGYT
v_call: TRBV11-2

cdr3_aa: ASSEAGSSYNEQF
v_call: TRBV10-2

cdr3_aa: ASSLGGSRGDEQF
v_call: TRBV11-2

cdr3_aa: ASSQDLNEQF
v_call: TRBV4-3

cdr3_aa: ASSSLGGRNTEAF
v_call: TRBV4-2